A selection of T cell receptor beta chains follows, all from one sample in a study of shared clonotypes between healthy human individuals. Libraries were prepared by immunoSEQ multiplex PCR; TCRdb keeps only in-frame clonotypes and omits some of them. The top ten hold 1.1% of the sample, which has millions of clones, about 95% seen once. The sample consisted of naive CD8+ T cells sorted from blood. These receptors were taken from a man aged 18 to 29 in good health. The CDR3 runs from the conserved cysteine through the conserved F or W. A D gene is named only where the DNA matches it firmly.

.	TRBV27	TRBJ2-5	CASSLSAWETQYF
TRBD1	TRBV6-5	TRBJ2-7	CASSYSTGQKHYEQYF
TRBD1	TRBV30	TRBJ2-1	CAWTRRDRPYNEQFF
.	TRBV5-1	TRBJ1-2	CASSPRDLYGYTF
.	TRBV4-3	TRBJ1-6	CASSQVRGSPLHF
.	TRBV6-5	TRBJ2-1	CASSPGRGNEQFF
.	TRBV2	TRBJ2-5	CATPGGSGETQYF
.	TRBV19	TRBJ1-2	CASSYAGANYGYTF
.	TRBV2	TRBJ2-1	CASSEAYPGSSYNEQFF
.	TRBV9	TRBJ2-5	CASSDGDQETQYF
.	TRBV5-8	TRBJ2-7	CASSLGGGIEQYF
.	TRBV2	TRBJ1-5	CASTRMSGNQPQHF
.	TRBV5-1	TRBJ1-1	CASSLAIGGDPEAFF
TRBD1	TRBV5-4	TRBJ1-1	CASSTLSGQANTEAFF
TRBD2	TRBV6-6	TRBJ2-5	CASSPPLAGQETQYF
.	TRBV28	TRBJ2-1	CASSLFTYNEQFF
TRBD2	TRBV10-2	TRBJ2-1	CAIGDSGGGYNEQFF
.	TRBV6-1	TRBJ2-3	CASSELEGVIDTQYF
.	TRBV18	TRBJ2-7	CANRVRLYEQYF
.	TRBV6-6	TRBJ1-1	CASSYTAPEAFF
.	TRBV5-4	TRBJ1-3	CASSLVGGVGNTIYF
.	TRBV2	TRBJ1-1	CASTGGDAVSLMNTEAFF
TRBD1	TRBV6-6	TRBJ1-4	CASSLTGASGEKLFF
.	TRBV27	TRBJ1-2	CASSFGGFGEGYTF
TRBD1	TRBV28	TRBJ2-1	CASRPPGQAYNEQFF
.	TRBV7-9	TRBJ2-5	CASIPRGALGETQYF
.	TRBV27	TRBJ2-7	CASSLTPLSYEQYF
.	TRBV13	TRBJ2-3	CASSLEGVPDTQYF
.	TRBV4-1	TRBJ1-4	CASSPRTPTNEKLFF
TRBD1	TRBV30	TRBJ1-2	CAWSTGTGDDYGYTF
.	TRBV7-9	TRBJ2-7	CASSYSGDYEQYF
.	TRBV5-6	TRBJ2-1	CASSLALAGPNEQFF
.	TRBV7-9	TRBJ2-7	CASSPTSAHEQYF
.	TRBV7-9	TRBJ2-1	CASSPPDLSSYNEQFF
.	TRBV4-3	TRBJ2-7	CASSHALPGTTLYEQYF
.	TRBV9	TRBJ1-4	CASSEFWGVGEKLFF
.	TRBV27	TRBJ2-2	CASSLAGRNTGELFF
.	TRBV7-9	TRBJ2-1	CASSPPLGYNEQFF
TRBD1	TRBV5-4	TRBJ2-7	CASSGGQGNEQYF
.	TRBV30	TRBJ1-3	CAWMQDGDSGNTIYF
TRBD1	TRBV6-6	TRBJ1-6	CASRDRDNSPLHF
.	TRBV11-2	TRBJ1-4	CASSQGTENEKLFF
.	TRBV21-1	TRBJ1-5	CASSKVAFWQPQHF
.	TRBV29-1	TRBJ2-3	CSVVGGAGKSTDTQYF